The sequence of this TCR beta chain was determined in a study of cytomegalovirus exposure and HLA in healthy donors. CDR1 is SQVTM and CDR2 is ANQGSEA in the germline V gene. The V segment lost 6 bases and the J segment 1 base; nucleotides outside the gene matches: 4. CDR3 length: 13 residues. Vbeta (60) and Jbeta (13) primers were used in the PCR. Generated by immunoSEQ multiplex PCR, the TCRdb table keeps only in-frame clones and is missing some. This table has fewer than 250,000 clones, around 73% appearing once. There are a few counts of this clone. Source material: PBMCs. V and J are TRBV29-1 and TRBJ1-1; 8 bases agree with TRBD1. This receptor was taken from a male donor in good health and CMV-seronegative. The chain's CDR3 is CSVPDRENTEAFF. The CDR3 bases are TGCAGCGTACCGGACAGGGAGAACACTGAAGCTTTCTTT.